These 26 T cell receptor beta chains originate from one sample sequenced in a study of blood T cell repertoires in COVID-19. Clones were sequenced by immunoSEQ multiplex PCR, and TCRdb holds only the in-frame ones, with some missing. The table includes 300,000 to 400,000 clones, over 80% detected once. The sequencing sample was made of peripheral blood. The receptor set was obtained from a woman between 45 and 65 years old with COVID-19, enrolled during active disease.

The rearrangement joins TRBV5-6 to TRBJ1-6; a weak D match, TRBD1 (6 bases). V was pared by 1 base and J by 10 bases, with 18 bases between. The CDR3 runs to 16 residues. CDR1 is SGHDT and CDR2 is YYEEEE in the germline V gene. The CDR3 DNA reads as TGTGCCAGCAGCTTGTTACAGGGAAGAATAGGGTCACCCCTCCACTTT. Protein sequence: CASSLLQGRIGSPLHF.

This chain uses TRBV5-5 with TRBJ2-7; 9 positions agree with TRBD1. CDR1 and CDR2 from the germline V gene are SGHKS and YYEKEE (reference sequence). The CDR3 runs 14 residues. The J segment lost 4 bases and the V segment lost 2 bases, leaving 4 bases of the junction unmatched. The CDR3 spells CASSFPGQGYEQYF. The CDR3 DNA sequence: TGTGCCAGCAGCTTTCCGGGACAGGGTTACGAGCAGTACTTC.

The J gene is TRBJ1-1, the V gene TRBV11-2, with D uncertain. The CDR3 consists of 16 residues. Germline V CDR1 and CDR2: SGHAT, FQNNGV. The V and J ends lost 5 bases and 0 bases respectively, with 16 bases between them. The CDR3 bases are TGTGCCAGCAGCCCATACTTGGGAGTGATGAACACTGAAGCTTTCTTT. Translation gives CASSPYLGVMNTEAFF.

The chain employs TRBV6-5 and TRBJ1-4; possibly TRBD1 for D (6 bases). Per the germline V gene, CDR1 is MNHEY and CDR2 is SVGAGI. Trimming shortened V by 2 bases and J by 0 bases, and 7 bases separated the two germline ends. The CDR3 consists of 15 residues. The CDR3 loop is CASSYTGTTNEKLFF. Here the CDR3 DNA reads TGTGCCAGCAGTTACACAGGGACAACTAATGAAAAACTGTTTTTT.

V and J are TRBV18 and TRBJ2-7; D may be TRBD2 (5 bases). The CDR3 extends over 15 amino acids. Germline V CDR1 and CDR2: KGHSH, LQKENI. V dropped 4 bases and J dropped 5 bases, with 18 bases sitting between them. The CDR3 reads CASSRLEHGIHEQYF. The DNA of the CDR3 is TGTGCCAGCTCACGTCTTGAGCACGGGATCCACGAGCAGTACTTC.

The genes are TRBV5-1 and TRBJ2-5; TRBD2 matches 9 bases. This CDR3 contains 14 residues. V lost 2 bases and J lost 4; bases outside the gene matches: 3. CDR1 and CDR2 from the germline V gene are SGHRS and YFSETQ. In DNA, the CDR3 is TGCGCCAGCAGCTTAGCGGGAGGTTCAGAGACCCAGTACTTC. It translates to CASSLAGGSETQYF.

V gene TRBV9 combines with J gene TRBJ2-2, with 11 bases fitting TRBD2. The V gene end was trimmed by 2 bases and the J gene end by 6 bases; junction bases not matched to a gene: 6. CDR1 is SGDLS and CDR2 is YYNGEE in the germline V gene. CDR3 length: 16 amino acids. CDR3 sequence (DNA): TGTGCCAGCAGCGTTTCTAGCGGGAGGCCGTCCGGGGAGCTGTTTTTT. As protein: CASSVSSGRPSGELFF.

The chain employs TRBV3-1 (or the pseudogene TRBV3-2) and TRBJ2-7; TRBD2 agrees at 7 bases. Looked up from germline, CDR1 is LGHDT and CDR2 is YNNKEL (reference sequence). The CDR3 extends over 17 amino acids. V shed 2 bases, J shed 6 bases, and the junction held 16 bases outside the gene matches. The DNA of the CDR3 is TGTGCCAGCAGCCAACCTGCCTGGGGGGGACCTCCAAGCGAGCAGTACTTC. It translates to CASSQPAWGGPPSEQYF.

This clone occurred many times. The chain joins TRBV27 to TRBJ2-7, with D maybe TRBD1 (11 bases). Germline V gene lookup returns CDR1 MNHEY and CDR2 SMNVEV (reference sequence). V dropped 6 bases and J dropped 3 bases, with 30 bases sitting between them. The CDR3 has 19 amino acids. CDR3 loop: CASRGQGAIRTSGIYEQYF. DNA of the CDR3: TGTGCCAGCAGAGGACAGGGGGCTATAAGGACTAGCGGCATCTACGAGCAGTACTTC.

The chain carries TRBV19 and TRBJ1-2; TRBD1 aligns across 7 bases. Looked up from germline, CDR1 is LNHDA and CDR2 is SQIVND (reference sequence). The ends lost 5 bases at V and 4 bases at J; junction bases unmatched: 7. CDR3 length: 14 residues. This chain's CDR3 is CASSPRAGGYGYTF. CDR3 nucleotides: TGTGCCAGTAGTCCCAGGGCAGGGGGCTATGGCTACACCTTC.

The chain joins TRBV5-1 to TRBJ2-7, with TRBD2 matching 8 bases. CDR1 is SGHRS, CDR2 YFSETQ, per germline. The V segment lost 3 bases and the J segment 4 bases; nucleotides outside the gene matches: 3. The length of the CDR3 is 13 residues. In DNA form, the CDR3 reads TGCGCCAGCAGCTACCCGGGGGGGTACGAGCAGTACTTC. Amino acids: CASSYPGGYEQYF.

The rearrangement uses TRBV9 and TRBJ2-1; 10 nucleotides align to TRBD2. Germline-derived CDR1 and CDR2 are SGDLS and YYNGEE. V gave up 2 bases and J gave up 6 bases; unmatched junction bases: 5. This CDR3 spans 15 amino acids. CDR3 coding DNA: TGTGCCAGCAGCGTGGAAGCGGGAGGGCCCAATGAGCAGTTCTTC. Translation: CASSVEAGGPNEQFF.

V and J are TRBV9 and TRBJ2-3, with 9 bases aligning to TRBD2. The CDR3 extends over 18 amino acids. CDR1 is SGDLS, CDR2 YYNGEE, per germline. J was trimmed by 4 bases and V by 0 bases; bases with no gene match: 12. The CDR3 protein is CASSVEEFGLAYSDTQYF. The CDR3 nucleotides are TGTGCCAGCAGCGTAGAGGAGTTCGGACTAGCGTACTCAGATACGCAGTATTTT.

This clone was counted once. The V gene is TRBV6-6, the J gene TRBJ2-7, with a weak D call TRBD2 (5 bases). V was clipped by 5 bases and J by 4 bases, with 12 bases between them. Germline values: CDR1 MNHNY, CDR2 SVGAGI (reference sequence). The CDR3 contains 13 residues. CDR3 amino acids: CASSRSGEYEQYF. Written as DNA, the CDR3 is TGTGCCAGCAGTCGGTCCGGGGAATACGAGCAGTACTTC.

The chain employs TRBV18 and TRBJ2-3; TRBD1 might be the D (6 bases). CDR3 length: 15 residues. The V gene lost 2 bases and the J gene lost 3 bases, with 12 bases spanning the gap. CDR1 and CDR2 (germline): KGHSH, LQKENI. Here the CDR3 reads CASSPVQGRTDTQYF. The CDR3 DNA sequence: TGTGCCAGCTCACCAGTACAGGGTCGAACAGATACGCAGTATTTT.

The gene calls are TRBV9 and TRBJ1-2; D is unresolved. V lost 0 bases to trimming and J lost 4 bases, with 13 bases between them. There are 15 residues in the CDR3. Germline loops: CDR1 SGDLS, CDR2 YYNGEE. Here the CDR3 reads CASSVGSASPYGYTF. CDR3 nucleotide sequence: TGTGCCAGCAGCGTAGGGTCAGCGTCCCCCTATGGCTACACCTTC. The full variable domain, with the rest looked up from reference TRBV9 and TRBJ1-2, is DSGVTQTPKHLITATGQRVTLRCSPRSGDLSVYWYQQSLDQGLQFLIQYYNGEERAKGNILERFSAQQFPDLHSELNLSSLELGDSALYFCASSVGSASPYGYTFGSGTRLTVV.

The rearrangement uses TRBV6-4 and TRBJ2-1; 7 nucleotides agree with TRBD2. With V trimmed by 7 bases and J by 6 bases, 9 bases remained unmatched. Per the germline V gene, CDR1 is MRHNA and CDR2 is SNTAGT. The CDR3 consists of 14 residues. This CDR3 is CASKVAGASNEQFF. CDR3 DNA: TGTGCCAGCAAGGTAGCGGGCGCGTCCAATGAGCAGTTCTTC.

The CDR3 sequence is CASSIAELGNTIYF. The CDR3 nucleotides are TGTGCCAGTAGTATTGCGGAGCTGGGAAACACCATATATTTT. This chain joins TRBV19 and TRBJ1-3; D unclear. Germline V CDR1 and CDR2: LNHDA, SQIVND (reference sequence). With 3 bases removed from V and 4 bases from J, the gap between germline ends came to 10 bases. The CDR3 spans 14 residues.

This clone has a single count. The chain has TRBV12-3 or TRBV12-4 and TRBJ2-7; D may be TRBD2 (6 bases). The length of the CDR3 is 11 residues. V was trimmed by 3 bases and J by 7 bases, leaving 7 bases between them. CDR3 in DNA: TGTGCCAGCAGTTTTGGGGGGGAGCAGTACTTC. The encoded protein is CASSFGGEQYF.

V gene TRBV7-2 combines with J gene TRBJ2-1, with a tentative D call TRBD2 (6 bases). This CDR3 has 16 residues. Trimming shortened V by 5 bases and J by 1 base, and 15 bases separated the two germline ends. Germline loops: CDR1 SGHTA, CDR2 FQGNSA. The CDR3 nucleotides read TGTGCCAGCAGCCAACGGGGAGGTGCATCCTACAATGAGCAGTTCTTC. Translated, it gives CASSQRGGASYNEQFF.

The chain has TRBV11-3 and TRBJ1-4; D gene ambiguous. This CDR3 is 12 amino acids long. V lost 8 bases, J lost 6 bases, and 10 bases lay in between. CDR1 is SGHNT and CDR2 is YENEEA in the germline V gene. The CDR3 DNA reads TGTGCCAGCGGTGTGAGGGATGAAAAACTGTTTTTT. It specifies CASGVRDEKLFF.

The genes are TRBV9 and TRBJ2-1, with 8 nucleotides matching TRBD2. Germline V lookup: CDR1 SGDLS, CDR2 YYNGEE. With V trimmed by 2 bases and J by 6 bases, 7 bases remained unmatched. The CDR3 has 15 amino acids. As DNA, the CDR3 is TGTGCCAGCAGCGTCGGGCTAGCGGGCATCAATGAGCAGTTCTTC. Its protein is CASSVGLAGINEQFF.

The chain links TRBV30 to TRBJ2-1; the match to TRBD2 covers 7 bases. CDR3 length equals 14 residues. CDR1 is GTSNPN, CDR2 SVGIG, per germline (reference sequence). V trimming: 3 bases; J trimming: 6 bases; junction bases outside the gene matches: 8. The CDR3, as DNA: TGTGCCTGGAGCCCGACTAGCCCTTCCAATGAGCAGTTCTTC. Translation gives CAWSPTSPSNEQFF.

The genes are TRBV9 and TRBJ1-6, with a tentative D call TRBD1 (6 bases). This CDR3 spans 15 amino acids. Germline-derived CDR1 and CDR2 are SGDLS and YYNGEE. Trimming removed 1 base at V and 4 bases at J, with 9 bases between. In nucleotides, the CDR3 is TGTGCCAGCAGCGTAACAGGGTTATATAATTCACCCCTCCACTTT. Protein sequence: CASSVTGLYNSPLHF.

The genes are TRBV7-2 and TRBJ2-1, with D uncertain. There are 15 residues in the CDR3. Germline-derived CDR1 and CDR2 are SGHTA and FQGNSA. Trimming cost V 4 bases and J 0 bases, with 10 bases left between them. DNA for the CDR3: TGTGCCAGCAGCTCAGACTTCAGCTCCTACAATGAGCAGTTCTTC. Encoded protein: CASSSDFSSYNEQFF.

This chain joins TRBV6-2 or TRBV6-3 and TRBJ2-3, with D possibly being TRBD2 (5 bases). V was shortened by 3 bases and J by 0 bases, with 16 bases between the two germline ends. CDR3 size: 17 residues. Germline V gene sequence: CDR1 MNHEY, CDR2 SVGEGT. CDR3 region: CASSYRAGESSTDTQYF. The CDR3 nucleotides are TGTGCCAGCAGTTATCGGGCGGGCGAATCGAGCACAGATACGCAGTATTTT.